The 21 T cell receptor beta chains below come from one sample, sequenced in a study of tumor-infiltrating T cells and Merkel cell polyomavirus. Study details: The T cells studied were KLL-specific CD8+ cells against Merkel polyomavirus.

Repertoires were generated with immunoSEQ multiplex PCR, while TCRdb's copy carries only in-frame clones and drops some. The repertoire includes approximately 2,000 clones, 95% to 98% of them detected once, and under 3% sits in the top ten. Immunohistochemistry showed robust Merkel cell polyomavirus Large T antigen staining in every patient's tumor. Material for sequencing was lymph node tissue. These receptors were obtained from a man in his 70s with Merkel cell carcinoma.

This rearrangement joins TRBV5-4 to TRBJ2-3; 7 nucleotides align to TRBD2. This CDR3 contains 14 residues. Germline V lookup: CDR1 SGHNT, CDR2 YYREEE (reference sequence). J was trimmed by 5 bases and V by 0 bases; bases with no gene match: 3. Here the CDR3 reads CASSLVVAGDTQYF. The CDR3 DNA reads TGTGCCAGCAGCTTGGTAGTAGCGGGAGATACGCAGTATTTT.

The rearrangement links TRBV7-9 to TRBJ1-3, with D perhaps TRBD1 (5 bases). The V end lost 8 bases, the J end lost 1 base, and 12 bases lay between the germline ends. Per the germline V gene, CDR1 is SEHNR and CDR2 is FQNEAQ (reference sequence). The CDR3 has 14 amino acids. This chain's CDR3 is CASGAATSGNTIYF. DNA of the CDR3: TGTGCCAGCGGGGCGGCTACTTCTGGAAACACCATATATTTT.

V and J are TRBV7-9 and TRBJ1-1, with unresolved D. The CDR3 loop spans 13 amino acids. With 3 bases removed from V and 3 bases from J, the gap between germline ends came to 8 bases. Looked up from germline, CDR1 is SEHNR and CDR2 is FQNEAQ (reference sequence). The chain's CDR3 is CASSFGLDTEAFF. CDR3 coding DNA: TGTGCCAGCAGCTTCGGACTGGACACTGAAGCTTTCTTT.

The chain has TRBV7-9 and TRBJ2-3; TRBD2 is a possible D gene (6 bases). The germline V gene encodes CDR1 SEHNR and CDR2 FQNEAQ (reference sequence). This CDR3 is built from 17 residues. Trimming stripped 2 bases from V and 4 bases from J, with 19 bases between. DNA for the CDR3: TGTGCCAGCAGCTTATACCGGGACTTGAAGGCCGCAGATACGCAGTATTTT. Protein sequence: CASSLYRDLKAADTQYF.

The chain employs TRBV5-4 and TRBJ2-3; 11 bases fit TRBD2. Per the germline V gene, CDR1 is SGHNT and CDR2 is YYREEE (reference sequence). CDR3 length: 17 amino acids. V shed 4 bases and J 6 bases; nucleotides not matched to a gene: 13. The chain's CDR3 is CASSPGISGRAGDTQYF. CDR3 nucleotide sequence: TGTGCCAGCAGCCCGGGGATTAGCGGGAGGGCGGGTGATACGCAGTATTTT.

The chain carries TRBV5-1 and TRBJ2-2; 7 nucleotides align to TRBD1. The V gene's germline CDR1 is SGHRS and CDR2 YFSETQ. The CDR3 runs to 15 residues. The V segment lost 4 bases and the J segment 5 bases; nucleotides outside the gene matches: 8. In nucleotides, the CDR3 is TGCGCCAGCAGCCTATTTAAACAGGGGACCGGGGAGCTGTTTTTT. It yields the protein CASSLFKQGTGELFF.

This chain connects TRBV19 to TRBJ2-5, with 9 bases that match TRBD1. The CDR3 loop spans 14 amino acids. Germline V gene data show CDR1 as LNHDA and CDR2 as SQIVND (reference sequence). The V and J ends lost 5 bases and 3 bases, in that order; junction bases with no gene match: 4. The CDR3 coding sequence is TGTGCCAGTAGTGTCCGGGACAGGGAAGAGACCCAGTACTTC. It translates to CASSVRDREETQYF. Combining the CDR3 with reference TRBV19 and TRBJ2-5 gives the whole variable domain DGGITQSPKYLFRKEGQNVTLSCEQNLNHDAMYWYRQDPGQGLRLIYYSQIVNDFQKGDIAEGYSVSREKKESFPLTVTSAQKNPTAFYLCASSVRDREETQYFGPGTRLLVL.

The chain couples TRBV28 to TRBJ1-2; TRBD1 might be the D (5 bases). Trimming cost V 3 bases and J 6 bases, with 11 bases left between them. This CDR3 has 13 amino acids. The germline V gene has CDR1 MDHEN and CDR2 SYDVKM. CDR3 bases: TGTGCCAGCAGTTTCCAGGGAACGAATGGCTACACCTTC. It yields the protein CASSFQGTNGYTF.

This clone has just one count. The rearrangement uses TRBV5-1 and TRBJ1-1; the match to TRBD1 covers 7 bases. The CDR3 runs to 16 residues. The germline V gene has CDR1 SGHRS and CDR2 YFSETQ. The J segment lost 1 base and the V segment lost 1 base, leaving 7 bases of the junction unmatched. The CDR3 region has the DNA TGCGCCAGCAGCTTGCGTCAGGGGGATTGGAACACTGAAGCTTTCTTT. This sequence encodes CASSLRQGDWNTEAFF.

The chain links TRBV11-2 to TRBJ2-5; D perhaps matches TRBD1 (6 bases). CDR1 is SGHAT and CDR2 is FQNNGV in the germline V gene. V was pared by 3 bases and J by 5 bases, with 16 bases between. This CDR3 is built from 15 residues. The CDR3 sequence: CASSLGSTGFETQYF. The CDR3 DNA is TGTGCCAGCAGCTTGGGCTCAACAGGGTTTGAGACCCAGTACTTC.

The chain recombines TRBV29-1 with TRBJ2-5; 10 bases are shared with TRBD2. CDR1 and CDR2 (germline): SQVTM, ANQGSEA. The trim removed 3 bases at V and 2 bases at J, leaving 9 bases unmatched. The length of the CDR3 is 16 residues. The CDR3 sequence: CSVDPIRTSGQETQYF. The CDR3 nucleotides are TGCAGCGTTGACCCTATCAGGACTAGCGGACAAGAGACCCAGTACTTC.

The chain joins TRBV19 to TRBJ2-2; 13 positions match TRBD2. This CDR3 has 17 amino acids. Germline V gene sequence: CDR1 LNHDA, CDR2 SQIVND (reference sequence). J lost 5 bases, V lost 5 bases, and 8 bases had no gene match. CDR3 sequence (DNA): TGTGCCAGTAGTTCCCGACTAGCGGGAGGAGGGACCGGGGAGCTGTTTTTT. This gives the protein CASSSRLAGGGTGELFF.

This chain links TRBV28 with TRBJ1-1; tentative D call: TRBD1 (5 bases). Germline values: CDR1 MDHEN, CDR2 SYDVKM. The CDR3 totals 15 residues. The germline V and J ends were trimmed by 6 bases and 11 bases, with 25 bases remaining between them. CDR3 DNA: TGTGCCAGCAGCACCGTGGGGAAAGGGGTTCCTTCGGCTTTCTTT. Translating gives CASSTVGKGVPSAFF.

The chain recombines TRBV25-1 with TRBJ2-3, with 7 positions matching TRBD2. From germline, CDR1 is MGHDK and CDR2 SYGVNS. The trim removed 3 bases at V and 4 bases at J, leaving 7 bases unmatched. The length of the CDR3 is 15 residues. The CDR3: CASSESGIGADTQYF. The CDR3 coding sequence is TGTGCCAGCAGTGAGAGCGGGATAGGGGCAGATACGCAGTATTTT.

The rearrangement links TRBV6-1 to TRBJ2-5; 12 bases map to TRBD2. Germline V gene lookup returns CDR1 MNHNS and CDR2 SASEGT. V lost 7 bases, J lost 4 bases, and 7 bases stayed unmatched. CDR3 length equals 15 residues. The CDR3 protein is CASTAETSGRETQYF. Written as DNA, the CDR3 is TGTGCCAGCACTGCAGAGACTAGCGGGAGAGAGACCCAGTACTTC.

This chain connects TRBV7-9 to TRBJ1-1, with no clear D. The CDR3 consists of 14 residues. Germline loops: CDR1 SEHNR, CDR2 FQNEAQ (reference sequence). V lost 5 bases and J lost 4, with 14 bases in between. The CDR3 sequence is CASSVQGGVTEAFF. CDR3 nucleotides: TGTGCCAGCAGCGTTCAAGGCGGGGTCACTGAAGCTTTCTTT.

This clone was counted once. V is TRBV29-1 and J is TRBJ2-3, with 14 bases matching TRBD2. The germline CDR1 and CDR2 sequences are SQVTM and ANQGSEA. The CDR3 is 14 amino acids. V lost 6 bases and J lost 4; bases outside the gene matches: 3. The chain's CDR3 is CSVSTSGGADTQYF. The CDR3 coding sequence is TGCAGCGTGTCGACTAGCGGGGGGGCAGATACGCAGTATTTT.

This rearrangement joins TRBV19 to TRBJ1-4; the match to TRBD1 covers 7 bases. The CDR3 totals 14 residues. Per germline, CDR1 LNHDA and CDR2 SQIVND (reference sequence). The J segment lost 3 bases and the V segment lost 6 bases, leaving 4 bases of the junction unmatched. The chain's CDR3 is CASRSRGANEKLFF. In DNA, the CDR3 is TGTGCCAGTAGGAGCAGGGGGGCTAATGAAAAACTGTTTTTT.

This rearrangement joins TRBV5-1 to TRBJ2-7, with 9 bases aligning to TRBD1. V dropped 2 bases and J dropped 2; count of bases not matched to a gene: 8. The V gene's germline CDR1 is SGHRS and CDR2 YFSETQ. This CDR3 contains 16 residues. CDR3 nucleotide sequence: TGCGCCAGCAGCTTACAGGGGGCAGGCCTTACCTACGAGCAGTACTTC. It specifies CASSLQGAGLTYEQYF.

The V gene is TRBV7-2, the J gene TRBJ2-1, with D possibly TRBD2 on 6 matching bases. The V end lost 1 base, the J end lost 2 bases, and 12 bases lay between the germline ends. This CDR3 is 16 amino acids long. From germline, CDR1 is SGHTA and CDR2 FQGNSA. The CDR3 loop reads CASSLVGGGTYNEQFF. The CDR3 DNA sequence: TGTGCCAGCAGCTTAGTAGGCGGAGGGACCTACAATGAGCAGTTCTTC.

The J gene is TRBJ2-7, the V gene TRBV30; maybe TRBD2 (6 bases). Germline V gene data show CDR1 as GTSNPN and CDR2 as SVGIG (reference sequence). Trimming took 0 bases from V and 2 from J, leaving 8 bases between them. The CDR3 totals 13 residues. The CDR3 bases are TGTGCCTGGAGTGTTGGCGGGACCTACGAGCAGTACTTC. Translated: CAWSVGGTYEQYF.